One sample yielded the 30 T cell receptor beta chains listed below, sequenced in a study of cytomegalovirus exposure and HLA in healthy donors. The PCR had 60 Vbeta and 13 Jbeta primers. Profiled with immunoSEQ multiplex PCR; TCRdb holds only in-frame clones, not every one. The sample has fewer than 200,000 clones, 81% seen once; the top ten hold 13%. Source material: PBMCs. All receptors come from a woman aged 50 to 65 in good health and CMV-seronegative.

The chain employs TRBV5-4 and TRBJ2-1, with 7 bases matching TRBD1. The CDR3 contains 15 residues. CDR1 and CDR2 from the germline V gene are SGHNT and YYREEE (reference sequence). The V gene end was trimmed by 4 bases and the J gene end by 2 bases; junction bases not matched to a gene: 6. CDR3 sequence (DNA): TGTGCCAGCAGCCCTCCCAGGGGGACCTACAATGAGCAGTTCTTC. It translates to CASSPPRGTYNEQFF.

The CDR3, as DNA: TGTGCCAGCAGCTTAGAACAGGGCCCCTACTACGAGCAGTACTTC. Amino acids: CASSLEQGPYYEQYF. The rearrangement links TRBV11-2 to TRBJ2-7; D possibly corresponds to TRBD1 (6 bases). Germline V gene sequence: CDR1 SGHAT, CDR2 FQNNGV. V lost 0 bases, J lost 3 bases, and 12 bases lay in between. This CDR3 has 15 amino acids.

The gene calls are TRBV25-1 and TRBJ2-5, with a tentative D call TRBD1 (6 bases). V lost 8 bases, J lost 0 bases, and 7 bases lay in between. Germline CDR1 is MGHDK and CDR2 is SYGVNS. CDR3 length: 12 residues. CDR3 in DNA: TGTGCCAGCCGGGACAACCAAGAGACCCAGTACTTC. Its translation is CASRDNQETQYF.

The CDR3 DNA follows: TGTGCCAGCAGCTTTAGCGGAGGGAAAGAGACCCAGTACTTC. This codes for CASSFSGGKETQYF. The chain combines TRBV7-2 with TRBJ2-5, with D tentatively TRBD2 (6 bases). The V end lost 3 bases, the J end lost 3 bases, and 11 bases lay between the germline ends. In germline, CDR1 is SGHTA, CDR2 FQGNSA. CDR3 length equals 14 residues.

The chain couples TRBV10-1 to TRBJ1-4; D is uncertain. V dropped 6 bases and J dropped 4 bases, with 9 bases sitting between them. This CDR3 contains 13 residues. CDR1 WNHNN and CDR2 SYGVQD come from the germline V gene (reference sequence). The CDR3 loop is CASRRAYNEKLFF. In DNA form, the CDR3 reads TGCGCCAGCAGGCGGGCCTATAATGAAAAACTGTTTTTT.

About this clone: The CDR3 does not close with the conserved phenylalanine or tryptophan, likely indicating a read error. The limits of the CDR3 on the DNA are not certain, so only TCRdb's listed CDR3 is given. This sequence joins TRBV29-1 and TRBJ2-4; the table names TRBD2, a call not compared with the DNA. In germline, CDR1 is SQVTM, CDR2 ANQGSEA. Counting both end residues, the CDR3 totals 10 amino acids. CDR3 region: CSVPPAGRES.

The V gene is TRBV11-2, the J gene TRBJ2-1; TRBD1 is a possible D gene (6 bases). The germline V gene encodes CDR1 SGHAT and CDR2 FQNNGV. The germline V and J ends were trimmed by 1 base and 8 bases, with 12 bases remaining between them. This CDR3 has 14 amino acids. CDR3: CASSLAGGRDEQFF. The DNA of the CDR3 is TGTGCCAGCAGCTTAGCTGGGGGCAGGGATGAGCAGTTCTTC.

The CDR3 DNA reads as TGCGCCAGCAGCCAAGAGTTTAGCTTAGGCGCAGATACGCAGTATTTT. Translation gives CASSQEFSLGADTQYF. The chain has TRBV4-3 and TRBJ2-3; no reliable D call. CDR1 is LGHNA and CDR2 is YSLEER in the germline V gene. CDR3 size: 16 residues. Trimming took off 0 bases at V and 4 bases at J, with 14 bases between the two ends.

CDR3 loop: CASSLPSGNSNEQFF. CDR3 DNA sequence: TGTGCCAGCAGCCTTCCTAGCGGGAATTCCAATGAGCAGTTCTTC. This chain links TRBV28 with TRBJ2-1; 9 positions match TRBD2. J lost 6 bases, V lost 6 bases, and 9 bases had no gene match. Germline V gives CDR1 MDHEN, CDR2 SYDVKM. The CDR3 consists of 15 residues.

The genes are TRBV2 and TRBJ2-3; D gene uncertain. This CDR3 has 14 residues. Germline CDR1 reads SNHLY; CDR2 reads FYNNEI. V dropped 0 bases and J dropped 3 bases, with 7 bases sitting between them. This CDR3 reads CASSEARRTDTQYF. Written as DNA, the CDR3 is TGTGCCAGCAGTGAAGCCCGCAGAACAGATACGCAGTATTTT.

The CDR3, as DNA: TGTGCCAGCAGCTGGGGCGGGAGCGCCTACAATGAGCAGTTCTTC. It is translated as CASSWGGSAYNEQFF. The V gene is TRBV7-9, the J gene TRBJ2-1; 7 positions agree with TRBD2. From germline, CDR1 is SEHNR and CDR2 FQNEAQ (reference sequence). With V trimmed by 4 bases and J by 2 bases, 5 bases remained unmatched. This CDR3 has 15 residues. Supplemented by reference TRBV7-9 and TRBJ2-1, the full variable domain reads DTGVSQNPRHKITKRGQNVTFRCDPISEHNRLYWYRQTLGQGPEFLTYFQNEAQLEKSRLLSDRFSAERPKGSFSTLEIQRTEQGDSAMYLCASSWGGSAYNEQFFGPGTRLTVL.

This chain connects TRBV19 to TRBJ2-5, with TRBD1 matching over 10 bases. Germline CDR1 and CDR2: LNHDA and SQIVND (reference sequence). The CDR3 is 15 residues long. The junction had 6 bases not matched to a gene; V was cut back by 3 bases and J by 5 bases. Here the CDR3 reads CASSIGTGDGETQYF. As DNA, the CDR3 is TGTGCCAGTAGTATTGGGACAGGGGACGGGGAGACCCAGTACTTC.

The chain recombines TRBV4-3 with TRBJ2-5; 7 bases agree with TRBD1. V gave up 4 bases and J gave up 5 bases; unmatched junction bases: 16. Per germline, CDR1 LGHNA and CDR2 YSLEER. CDR3 length equals 17 residues. The CDR3 protein is CASSRGQQGFVLETQYF. The CDR3, as DNA: TGCGCCAGCAGCCGGGGACAACAGGGGTTCGTTTTGGAGACCCAGTACTTC.

This clone came up a few times. The chain couples TRBV15 to TRBJ2-1; 9 bases map to TRBD2. This CDR3 has 14 residues. Trimming cost V 5 bases and J 7 bases; bases outside gene matches: 6. Germline assignment: CDR1 LNHNV and CDR2 YYDKDF (reference sequence). The CDR3 loop reads CATSPGAGGNEQFF. DNA of the CDR3: TGTGCCACCAGCCCCGGGGCGGGGGGGAATGAGCAGTTCTTC.

This clone was recorded once. The chain uses TRBV29-1 and TRBJ1-1; D may be TRBD1 (5 bases). This CDR3 comprises 13 residues. V lost 7 bases to trimming and J lost 4 bases, with 16 bases between them. CDR1 and CDR2 from the germline V gene are SQVTM and ANQGSEA. The CDR3 region has the DNA TGCAGCGCCCGGACGGGGGGAGGCACTGAAGCTTTCTTT. Its translation is CSARTGGGTEAFF. The complete variable domain, with remaining parts taken from reference TRBV29-1 and TRBJ1-1, reads SAVISQKPSRDICQRGTSLTIQCQVDSQVTMMFWYRQQPGQSLTLIATANQGSEATYESGFVIDKFPISRPNLTFSTLTVSNMSPEDSSIYLCSARTGGGTEAFFGQGTRLTVV.

This clone has only one observation. The CDR3 DNA is TGTGCCAGCAGTGAGAGGAGGGAACAGAGTTACGAGCAGTACTTC. As protein: CASSERREQSYEQYF. This chain joins TRBV2 and TRBJ2-7; a possible D gene is TRBD2 (6 bases). Germline CDR1 reads SNHLY; CDR2 reads FYNNEI. The CDR3 covers 15 residues. V lost 3 bases and J 4 bases, leaving 16 bases between the germline ends.

The V call is TRBV7-3, the J call TRBJ2-3; 8 bases agree with TRBD2. The junction had 8 bases not matched to a gene; V was cut back by 2 bases and J by 4 bases. Germline V gene sequence: CDR1 SGHTA, CDR2 FQGTGA. This CDR3 is built from 16 residues. The DNA for the CDR3 is TGTGCCAGCAGCTTAGTCGCGGGGGGAGGGGCAGATACGCAGTATTTT. Translating it yields CASSLVAGGGADTQYF.

This chain links TRBV5-5 with TRBJ2-7, with D possibly being TRBD1 (6 bases). Trimming took 0 bases from V and 3 from J, leaving 10 bases between them. The V gene's germline CDR1 is SGHKS and CDR2 YYEKEE (reference sequence). CDR3 size: 14 residues. For the CDR3, the DNA is TGTGCCAGCAGCTTGGCTGACAGGTACTACGAGCAGTACTTC. It codes for CASSLADRYYEQYF.

V gene TRBV29-1 combines with J gene TRBJ1-2; 9 bases are shared with TRBD1. This CDR3 region has 12 residues. Losses at the gene ends were 7 bases for V and 8 bases for J; bases not matched to a gene: 8. Germline lookup yields CDR1 SQVTM and CDR2 ANQGSEA. DNA for the CDR3: TGCAGCGCCGGGGACAGGGAGGTCGGCTACACCTTC. This gives the protein CSAGDREVGYTF.

Concerning this clone: In the same sample, other DNA sequences code for this CDR3. This chain connects TRBV7-2 to TRBJ2-7; 14 bases align to TRBD2. The germline CDR1 and CDR2 sequences are SGHTA and FQGNSA. The CDR3 runs 15 residues. The J segment lost 3 bases and the V segment lost 6 bases, leaving 4 bases of the junction unmatched. CDR3 amino acids: CASSSGLAGGYEQYF. In DNA form, the CDR3 reads TGTGCCAGCAGTTCCGGACTAGCGGGGGGCTACGAGCAGTACTTC.

The chain recombines TRBV7-8 with TRBJ2-1, with 7 bases matching TRBD2. Unmatched junction bases numbered 12, after V lost 4 bases and J lost 9 bases. This CDR3 is 15 amino acids long. Germline V gene data show CDR1 as SGHVS and CDR2 as FQNEAQ. The CDR3 protein is CASSSIVSGGTEQFF. CDR3 nucleotide sequence: TGTGCCAGCAGCTCCATTGTGTCGGGAGGTACTGAGCAGTTCTTC.

The CDR3 reads CASTPGLSGLPYF. The CDR3 nucleotides read TGTGCCAGCACCCCCGGACTGTCCGGATTACCGTATTTT. V and J are TRBV5-4 and TRBJ2-3; D is perhaps TRBD2 (5 bases). Germline-derived CDR1 and CDR2 are SGHNT and YYREEE (reference sequence). The CDR3 extends over 13 amino acids. V lost 6 bases to trimming and J lost 14 bases, with 22 bases between them.

The gene calls are TRBV7-6 and TRBJ1-5; 7 nucleotides match TRBD1. V lost 5 bases to trimming and J lost 4 bases; unmatched junction nucleotides: 2. From germline, CDR1 is SGHVS and CDR2 FNYEAQ. CDR3 size: 13 residues. The CDR3 sequence: CASSAGGNQPQHF. CDR3 in DNA: TGTGCCAGCAGCGCAGGGGGTAATCAGCCCCAGCATTTT.

The V gene is TRBV30, the J gene TRBJ2-7; a possible D gene is TRBD2 (6 bases). The V gene's germline CDR1 is GTSNPN and CDR2 SVGIG (reference sequence). The CDR3 has 11 amino acids. Trimming shortened V by 4 bases and J by 5 bases, and 9 bases separated the two germline ends. This chain's CDR3 is CAWMEGHEQYF. The CDR3 DNA follows: TGTGCCTGGATGGAGGGCCACGAGCAGTACTTC. Using reference TRBV30 and TRBJ2-7 for the parts outside the CDR3, the full variable domain is SQTIHQWPATLVQPVGSPLSLECTVEGTSNPNLYWYRQAAGRGLQLLFYSVGIGQISSEVPQNLSASRPQDRQFILSSKKLLLSDSGFYLCAWMEGHEQYFGPGTRLTVT.

CDR3 protein: CASSLPRRLNTEAFF. The CDR3 DNA follows: TGTGCCAGCAGTTTACCGCGTCGCCTGAACACTGAAGCTTTCTTT. V and J are TRBV27 and TRBJ1-1; unclear D gene. V was shortened by 2 bases and J by 0 bases, with 10 bases between the two germline ends. In germline, CDR1 is MNHEY, CDR2 SMNVEV (reference sequence). The CDR3 contains 15 residues.

J is TRBJ1-4 and V is TRBV28; possibly TRBD1 for D (6 bases). The V and J ends lost 5 bases and 3 bases respectively, with 13 bases between them. CDR1 and CDR2 from the germline V gene are MDHEN and SYDVKM. The CDR3 runs 15 residues. In nucleotides, the CDR3 is TGTGCCAGCAGTCAAACAGGGTGGGCTAATGAAAAACTGTTTTTT. Its protein is CASSQTGWANEKLFF.

The chain uses TRBV19 and TRBJ2-7; 7 nucleotides line up with TRBD2. CDR1 and CDR2 (germline): LNHDA, SQIVND (reference sequence). The CDR3 runs to 15 residues. V lost 8 bases to trimming and J lost 4 bases; unmatched junction nucleotides: 14. CDR3 sequence: CASGGTREDQYEQYF. In nucleotides, the CDR3 is TGTGCCAGTGGGGGGACCCGGGAGGATCAATACGAGCAGTACTTC. The whole variable domain, remainder taken from reference TRBV19 and TRBJ2-7, is DGGITQSPKYLFRKEGQNVTLSCEQNLNHDAMYWYRQDPGQGLRLIYYSQIVNDFQKGDIAEGYSVSREKKESFPLTVTSAQKNPTAFYLCASGGTREDQYEQYFGPGTRLTVT.

This sequence joins TRBV7-2 and TRBJ2-5; no firm D call. Germline values: CDR1 SGHTA, CDR2 FQGNSA. Trimming removed 3 bases from V and 1 base from J, with 6 bases in between. The CDR3 runs to 13 residues. The CDR3 DNA reads as TGTGCCAGCAGCTTTCAGTTCCAAGAGACCCAGTACTTC. Encoded protein: CASSFQFQETQYF.

The V gene is TRBV5-5, the J gene TRBJ2-7; unclear D gene. Trimming left V 6 bases short and J 2 bases short, with 15 bases between. This CDR3 has 14 amino acids. Germline loops: CDR1 SGHKS, CDR2 YYEKEE (reference sequence). The CDR3 sequence: CASTPLSDAYEQYF. CDR3 nucleotide sequence: TGTGCCAGCACCCCCCTGTCAGATGCCTACGAGCAGTACTTC.

The chain links TRBV5-4 to TRBJ2-5; D is perhaps TRBD1 (6 bases). This CDR3 spans 15 amino acids. Germline values: CDR1 SGHNT, CDR2 YYREEE (reference sequence). V was clipped by 1 base and J by 2 bases, with 12 bases between them. CDR3 bases: TGTGCCAGCAGCTTGTCATGGGGGCGGCAAGAGACCCAGTACTTC. Its translation is CASSLSWGRQETQYF.